This T cell receptor (beta chain) comes out of a study of shared clonotypes between healthy human individuals. Study details: Three plates were used per donor for CD4 naive, three for CD4 memory, two for CD8 naive and one for CD8 memory.

This clone was counted once. As yet, its antigen is unknown. Study conclusions and caveats: Investigators expected sequencing depth to affect clonotype sharing among donors. Naive subsets, compared against memory subsets, generally had larger estimated richness values.

CD45RO negativity and positive selection for CCR7 defined naive CD8 cells, a population that excluded terminally differentiated effector memory CD45RA+ cells. Donors were healthy HIV-negative adults without recently reported acute infections or vaccinations. Assay: immunoSEQ multiplex PCR; the TCRdb copy retains only in-frame clones and omits some. Here the sample spans around 620,000 clones, around 96% being singletons. The sequence came from a woman aged 30 to 39 in good health. What was sequenced was naive CD8+ T cells sorted from blood.

This CDR3 reads CASIDRTGSSYEQYF. The CDR3 region has the DNA TGTGCCAGCATAGATCGTACAGGGAGTTCCTACGAGCAGTACTTC. The rearrangement joins TRBV2 to TRBJ2-7, with D perhaps TRBD1 (6 bases). The CDR3 spans 15 residues. V lost 7 bases and J 1 base, leaving 17 bases between the germline ends. The germline gives CDR1 SNHLY, CDR2 FYNNEI. The variable domain in full, completed from reference TRBV2 and TRBJ2-7, reads EPEVTQTPSHQVTQMGQEVILRCVPISNHLYFYWYRQILGQKVEFLVSFYNNEISEKSEIFDDQFSVERPDGSNFTLKIRSTKLEDSAMYFCASIDRTGSSYEQYFGPGTRLTVT.